This entry lists 8 T cell receptor beta chains sequenced from one sample in a study of regulatory T cells in long-lasting Graves disease. Indicated time point: newly diagnosed GD, antithyroid drugs for less than 3 months. Preparation of the TCR library used RNA extracted from PBMCs. CDR3-region Arm-PCR and iRepertoire HTBI primers produced the TCR beta libraries. TCRdb reprocessed the multiplex PCR reads via MiXCR and lists one record per CDR3 protein. The sample includes 350,000 to 450,000 distinct CDR3 sequences, roughly 17% of them seen just once. This same sample was also part of a study on T cells in Graves' hyperthyroidism and ophthalmopathy.

This specimen was peripheral blood mononuclear cells (PBMCs), taken at new diagnosis, from a patient treated with antithyroid drugs. The source is a man aged 40-55 years with Graves disease.

At least ten counts were recorded for this clonotype. The chain couples TRBV6-5 to TRBJ2-7, with a tentative D call TRBD1 (6 bases). The CDR3 is 15 residues long. V was shortened by 2 bases and J by 6 bases, with 17 bases between the two germline ends. Per the germline V gene, CDR1 is MNHEY and CDR2 is SVGAGI. CDR3 protein: CASSYTAGTPLEQYF. The CDR3 DNA reads as TGTGCCAGCAGTTACACAGCAGGGACACCCCTCGAGCAGTACTTC.

This clonotype was seen repeatedly, ten times or more. The chain carries TRBV30 and TRBJ1-4; D is ambiguous. V lost 2 bases and J lost 4, with 11 bases in between. The CDR3 spans 14 residues. CDR1 and CDR2 from the germline V gene are GTSNPN and SVGIG (reference sequence). In nucleotides, the CDR3 is TGTGCCTGGAGTAACGCGGAGGGTAATGAAAAACTGTTTTTT. This translates into CAWSNAEGNEKLFF.

CDR3 sequence: CASTEGLTGELFF. CDR3 DNA sequence: TGTGCCAGCACCGAAGGACTGACCGGGGAGCTGTTTTTT. This chain joins TRBV7-3 and TRBJ2-2; perhaps TRBD2 as D (5 bases). Trimming removed 7 bases at V and 5 bases at J, with 11 bases between. CDR3 length: 13 residues. Germline assignment: CDR1 SGHTA and CDR2 FQGTGA.

The sample holds a few counts of this clonotype. This sequence joins TRBV20-1 and TRBJ2-3, with D perhaps TRBD1 (5 bases). The CDR3 has 14 amino acids. Trimming took 2 bases from V and 7 from J, leaving 16 bases between them. The V gene's germline CDR1 is DFQATT and CDR2 SNEGSKA (reference sequence). CDR3 in DNA: TGCAGTGCTAGACCCTACCCTGGGGCAAATACGCAGTATTTT. Translated: CSARPYPGANTQYF.

There are a few counts of this clonotype. The V and J genes are TRBV7-8 and TRBJ2-7, with 7 bases matching TRBD1. This CDR3 is 15 amino acids long. After removal of 5 bases from V and 7 bases from J, the junction contained 14 bases not matched to a gene. Per germline, CDR1 SGHVS and CDR2 FQNEAQ. In nucleotides, the CDR3 is TGTGCCAGCAGCGACCGACAGGGATCCCAACTAGAGCAGTACTTC. Its protein product is CASSDRQGSQLEQYF. Full variable domain (remainder filled in from reference TRBV7-8 and TRBJ2-7): GAGVSQSPRYKVAKRGQDVALRCDPISGHVSLFWYQQALGQGPEFLTYFQNEAQLDKSGLPSDRFFAERPEGSVSTLKIQRTQQEDSAVYLCASSDRQGSQLEQYFGPGTRLTVT.

Only a few counts were recorded for this clonotype. A much larger clone lies a single base off, so this may be a read error. The chain's CDR3 is CASSEWGQETQFF. The CDR3 DNA follows: TGTGCCAGCAGTGAATGGGGACAAGAGACCCAGTTCTTC. V usage is TRBV6-1 and J usage is TRBJ2-5, with a weak D call TRBD1 (6 bases). TRBJ2-1 matches the DNA end more closely, so the J call is doubtful. CDR1 and CDR2 from the germline V gene are MNHNS and SASEGT. The CDR3 is 13 residues long.

This clonotype was observed at least ten times. CDR3 in DNA: TGCGCCAGCAGATCCGGGACAGTTAATCAGCCCCAGCATTTT. This sequence encodes CASRSGTVNQPQHF. V is TRBV5-1 and J is TRBJ1-5; 7 bases align to TRBD1. Looked up from germline, CDR1 is SGHRS and CDR2 is YFSETQ. The CDR3 totals 14 residues. Trimming at V came to 5 bases and at J to 4 bases, leaving 6 bases not matched to a gene.

This clonotype was seen ten or more times. The V call is TRBV27, the J call TRBJ2-7, with D tentatively TRBD1 or TRBD2 (6 bases each). The germline gives CDR1 MNHEY, CDR2 SMNVEV (reference sequence). V was pared by 1 base and J by 6 bases, with 10 bases between. This CDR3 is built from 13 residues. The CDR3 coding sequence is TGTGCCAGCAGTTTATTGAGGGGGGCCGAGCAGTACTTC. Its translation is CASSLLRGAEQYF.